The sample holds many counts of the clone carrying this T cell receptor beta chain. The antigen is not known. Germline CDR1 reads MDHEN; CDR2 reads SYDVKM. V lost 7 bases and J lost 4; bases outside the gene matches: 7. CDR3 length: 13 residues. This specimen belongs to a study of Graves' ophthalmopathy and Graves' hyperthyroidism. Whole-study context: Peripheral blood was obtained at first diagnosis, ahead of any treatment. General study results and limits: Detection in blood was also observed for most expanded thyroid clonotypes above 0.001 frequency.

RNA transcripts were the template, and TCR beta CDR3 regions were amplified from them. The first round was an RT-PCR with HTBI primers, and the second round was a multiplex PCR. In TCRdb, the multiplex PCR reads were re-called with MiXCR into one record per CDR3 protein. The sample lists fewer than 350,000 distinct CDR3 sequences; roughly a sixth were seen once. Sampling approximately 10 ml of fresh peripheral blood provided the PBMCs. The receptor's source is an adult man with Graves' ophthalmopathy. Input material: peripheral blood. V is TRBV28 and J is TRBJ2-7; 7 bases line up with TRBD1. The CDR3 loop is CASTKQGSYEQYF. The CDR3 coding sequence is TGTGCCAGCACAAAACAGGGGTCGTACGAGCAGTACTTC.